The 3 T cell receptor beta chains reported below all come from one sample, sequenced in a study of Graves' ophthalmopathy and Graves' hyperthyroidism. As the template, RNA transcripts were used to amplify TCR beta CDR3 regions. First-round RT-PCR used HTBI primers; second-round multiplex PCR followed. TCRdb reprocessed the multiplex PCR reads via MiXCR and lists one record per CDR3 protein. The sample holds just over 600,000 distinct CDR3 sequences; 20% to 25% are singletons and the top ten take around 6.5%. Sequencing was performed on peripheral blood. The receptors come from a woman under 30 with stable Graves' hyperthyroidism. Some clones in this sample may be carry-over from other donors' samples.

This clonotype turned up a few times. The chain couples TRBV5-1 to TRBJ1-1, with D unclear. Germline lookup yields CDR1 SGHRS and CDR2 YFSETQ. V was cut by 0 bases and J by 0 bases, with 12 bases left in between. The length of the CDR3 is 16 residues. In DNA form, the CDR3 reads TGCGCCAGCAGCTTGGAGTACAGTCACATGAACACTGAAGCTTTCTTT. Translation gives CASSLEYSHMNTEAFF. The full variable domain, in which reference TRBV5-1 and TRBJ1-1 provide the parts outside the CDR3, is KAGVTQTPRYLIKTRGQQVTLSCSPISGHRSVSWYQQTPGQGLQFLFEYFSETQRNKGNFPGRFSGRQFSNSRSEMNVSTLELGDSALYLCASSLEYSHMNTEAFFGQGTRLTVV.

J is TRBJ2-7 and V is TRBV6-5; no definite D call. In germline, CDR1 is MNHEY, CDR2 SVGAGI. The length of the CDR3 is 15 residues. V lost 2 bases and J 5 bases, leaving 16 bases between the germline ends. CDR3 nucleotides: TGTGCCAGCAGTTACGTCGCCCAAGGACCCAACGAGCAGTACTTC. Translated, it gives CASSYVAQGPNEQYF.

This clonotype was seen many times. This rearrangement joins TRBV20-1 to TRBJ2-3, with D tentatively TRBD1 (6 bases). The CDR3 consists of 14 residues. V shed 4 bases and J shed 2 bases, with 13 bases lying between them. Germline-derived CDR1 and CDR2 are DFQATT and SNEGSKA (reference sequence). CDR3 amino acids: CSATNREHTDTQYF. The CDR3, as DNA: TGCAGTGCTACTAACAGGGAACACACAGATACGCAGTATTTT.